This T cell receptor (beta chain) emerged from a study of regulatory T cells in long-lasting Graves disease. Looking at the study overall: Prior antithyroid drug treatment in newly diagnosed Graves' patients lasted under 3 months.

Time point in this sample: newly diagnosed GD, antithyroid drugs for less than 3 months. PBMCs provided the RNA from which the TCR library was made. Patients of an endocrinology department in Xi'an, China, were included. EDTA tubes collected roughly 9.6 milliliters of peripheral blood. This clonotype was seen repeatedly, ten times or more. Between the trimmed V and J ends, which lost 1 base and 11 bases, there was a span of 11 bases. CDR3 length: 12 amino acids. Arm-PCR of CDR3 regions with iRepertoire HTBI primers generated TCR beta libraries. TCRdb re-derived calls from the multiplex PCR reads in MiXCR, one entry per CDR3 protein. The sample contains approximately 350,000 distinct CDR3 sequences, around 11% of which appear only once. The sample was also linked to a second study, of T cells in Graves' hyperthyroidism and ophthalmopathy.

The sequenced sample was peripheral blood mononuclear cells (PBMCs), obtained at new diagnosis, from a patient treated with antithyroid drugs. This chain uses TRBV12-3 or TRBV12-4 with TRBJ1-1; D gene unclear. The receptor comes from a woman aged 18 to 35 with Graves disease. The CDR3 loop is CASSLGWPVAFF. In DNA form, the CDR3 reads TGTGCCAGCAGTTTAGGGTGGCCTGTGGCTTTCTTT.